What follows are 16 T cell receptor beta chains derived from one specimen sequenced in a study of post-analysis software for immune sequencing data. Regarding the study as a whole: Elevated frequency relative to controls characterized roughly five TRBV segments in patients, TRBV5-6, TRBV5-1 and TRBV20-1 among them.

No antigen is known for these receptors. Unique molecular identifiers featured in each of the TCR beta cDNA libraries. In TCRdb, the PCR reads were re-called with MiXCR into one record per CDR3 protein. In the table there are about 540,000 distinct CDR3 sequences, around 34% of which are singletons. The specimen was blood. Receptors were obtained from a girl aged 2 to 17 with multiple sclerosis.

In DNA form, the CDR3 reads TGCGCCAGCAGCTTGGAGTTCCCGCTTTACGAGCAGTACTTC. Protein: CASSLEFPLYEQYF. This chain uses TRBV5-1 with TRBJ2-7; D is uncertain. CDR1 and CDR2 from the germline V gene are SGHRS and YFSETQ. There are 14 residues in the CDR3. V lost 0 bases and J 4 bases, leaving 11 bases between the germline ends.

The table lists this clonotype with a few counts. The chain joins TRBV24-1 to TRBJ2-7; 11 positions agree with TRBD2. The V gene's germline CDR1 is KGHDR and CDR2 SFDVKD. V was clipped by 3 bases and J by 4 bases; unmatched bases: 10. The CDR3 extends over 17 amino acids. The CDR3 region is CATSDQSPTSGRYEQYF. As DNA, the CDR3 is TGTGCCACCAGTGATCAATCCCCCACTAGCGGGAGATACGAGCAGTACTTC.

This clonotype was found a few times. The chain uses TRBV10-3 and TRBJ2-5, with unresolved D. Germline V gene sequence: CDR1 ENHRY, CDR2 SYGVKD. The V end was cut by 7 bases, the J end by 0 bases, with 15 bases between. The CDR3 sequence is 15 residues long. For the CDR3, the DNA is TGTGCCATCAAAGAGAATTCTACGTACCAAGAGACCCAGTACTTC. Protein product: CAIKENSTYQETQYF.

This clonotype was counted a few times. A junction end diverges from the germline sequence, so it may reflect a read error. This chain joins TRBV5-5 and TRBJ1-2; possibly TRBD1 for D (6 bases). The CDR3 contains 16 residues. Germline loops: CDR1 SGHKS, CDR2 YYEKEE (reference sequence). Here the CDR3 DNA reads TGTGCCAGCAGCTTGGCGCCCGGACAGACTAACTATGGCCACACCTTC. As protein: CASSLAPGQTNYGHTF. The full variable domain, its missing parts supplied by reference TRBV5-5 and TRBJ1-2, is DAGVTQSPTHLIKTRGQQVTLRCSPISGHKSVSWYQQVLGQGPQFIFQYYEKEERGRGNFPDRFSARQFPNYSSELNVNALLLGDSALYLCASSLAPGQTNYGHTFGSGTRLTVV.

The CDR3 spells CASMDSQETQYF. The CDR3 DNA is TGTGCCAGCATGGACAGCCAAGAGACCCAGTACTTC. V and J are TRBV7-9 and TRBJ2-5, with a tentative D call TRBD1 (6 bases). Between the trimmed V and J ends, which lost 7 bases and 1 base, there was a span of 7 bases. The CDR3 totals 12 residues. Germline CDR1 reads SEHNR; CDR2 reads FQNEAQ (reference sequence).

The rearrangement uses TRBV20-1 and TRBJ1-4, with 11 nucleotides matching TRBD1. This CDR3 has 14 amino acids. The germline V gene encodes CDR1 DFQATT and CDR2 SNEGSKA (reference sequence). The CDR3: CSVGQGANNEKLFF. The CDR3 bases are TGCAGCGTAGGACAGGGGGCGAACAATGAAAAACTGTTTTTT.

This clonotype was counted a few times. The chain employs TRBV7-9 and TRBJ2-1; 10 bases fit TRBD2. In germline, CDR1 is SEHNR, CDR2 FQNEAQ (reference sequence). The CDR3 consists of 14 residues. Trimming took 7 bases from V and 10 from J; bases not matched to a gene: 10. The CDR3 spells CASMISGGRGEQFF. CDR3 bases: TGTGCCAGCATGATTAGCGGGGGGCGGGGGGAGCAGTTCTTC. The entire variable domain, with the rest obtained from reference TRBV7-9 and TRBJ2-1, is as follows: DTGVSQNPRHKITKRGQNVTFRCDPISEHNRLYWYRQTLGQGPEFLTYFQNEAQLEKSRLLSDRFSAERPKGSFSTLEIQRTEQGDSAMYLCASMISGGRGEQFFGPGTRLTVL.

The genes are TRBV7-2 and TRBJ2-7; D might be TRBD1 or TRBD2, each matching 5 bases. Germline V gives CDR1 SGHTA, CDR2 FQGNSA. V was clipped by 5 bases and J by 2 bases, with 16 bases between them. The CDR3 consists of 15 residues. CDR3 in DNA: TGTGCCAGCAGCACTAGTAGTGGGGGTACCTACGAGCAGTACTTC. As protein: CASSTSSGGTYEQYF.

This clonotype was observed a handful of times. Here the CDR3 reads CSVEDGQTYEQYF. The CDR3 DNA reads TGCAGCGTTGAAGATGGGCAGACCTACGAGCAGTACTTC. The chain links TRBV29-1 to TRBJ2-7; D is undetermined. The V gene lost 0 bases and the J gene lost 2 bases, with 8 bases spanning the gap. This CDR3 is built from 13 residues. The germline V gene encodes CDR1 SQVTM and CDR2 ANQGSEA.

This chain joins TRBV19 and TRBJ2-3; 7 bases agree with TRBD1. V lost 6 bases and J lost 4; bases outside the gene matches: 10. This CDR3 has 15 residues. Germline-derived CDR1 and CDR2 are LNHDA and SQIVND (reference sequence). Here the CDR3 DNA reads TGTGCCAGTAGCCCCGAGAACAGGGGACCAGATACGCAGTATTTT. Protein product: CASSPENRGPDTQYF.

The rearrangement joins TRBV6-5 to TRBJ2-1, with TRBD2 identical over 7 bases. The CDR3 spans 15 residues. The junction had 4 bases not matched to a gene; V was cut back by 2 bases and J by 3 bases. Germline lookup yields CDR1 MNHEY and CDR2 SVGAGI. The CDR3 region is CASSYKVAGYNEQFF. DNA of the CDR3: TGTGCCAGCAGTTACAAGGTAGCGGGCTACAATGAGCAGTTCTTC.

In this sample, this clonotype turned up a few times. The chain uses TRBV10-3 and TRBJ2-7; weak D call: TRBD2 (5 bases). CDR1 is ENHRY, CDR2 SYGVKD, per germline. The CDR3 runs 15 residues. V lost 2 bases to trimming and J lost 2 bases, with 13 bases between them. The CDR3 sequence is CAISERERPPYEQYF. The CDR3 DNA reads TGTGCCATCAGTGAGAGGGAGAGGCCACCCTACGAGCAGTACTTC.

The chain joins TRBV7-9 to TRBJ2-1, with 7 bases aligning to TRBD2. The CDR3 runs to 16 residues. The germline gives CDR1 SEHNR, CDR2 FQNEAQ (reference sequence). The V segment lost 0 bases and the J segment 6 bases; nucleotides outside the gene matches: 8. The CDR3, as DNA: TGTGCCAGCAGCTTAGCGAGACGGGGGGACCCCAATGAGCAGTTCTTC. The encoded protein is CASSLARRGDPNEQFF.

V and J are TRBV20-1 and TRBJ2-6, with no clear D. The V gene's germline CDR1 is DFQATT and CDR2 SNEGSKA (reference sequence). V was shortened by 2 bases and J by 0 bases, with 11 bases between the two germline ends. There are 16 residues in the CDR3. CDR3 protein: CSARSDVSSGANVLTF. CDR3 in DNA: TGCAGTGCTAGATCGGACGTCAGCTCTGGGGCCAACGTCCTGACTTTC.

The J gene is TRBJ2-1, the V gene TRBV6-6, with D uncertain. The CDR3 contains 13 residues. V gave up 2 bases and J gave up 8 bases, with 10 bases separating them. The germline gives CDR1 MNHNY, CDR2 SVGAGI (reference sequence). The CDR3 DNA sequence: TGTGCCAGCAGTTACCCCGGGTTGGATGAGCAGTTCTTC. This encodes CASSYPGLDEQFF.

The chain couples TRBV10-3 to TRBJ2-6; D gene ambiguous. V shed 3 bases and J shed 2 bases, with 5 bases lying between them. Germline-derived CDR1 and CDR2 are ENHRY and SYGVKD. The CDR3 totals 14 residues. The CDR3 sequence: CAISDRAGANVLTF. As DNA, the CDR3 is TGTGCCATCAGTGATAGGGCTGGGGCCAACGTCCTGACTTTC.